This paragraph reports one T cell receptor (beta chain). The data were taken from a study of CD8+ T cells in alopecia areata. Reverse transcription of extracted RNA yielded cDNA, which provided the sequencing template. The method was immunoSEQ multiplex PCR; TCRdb's version includes in-frame clones alone and lacks a portion of them. The profile shows 150,000 to 200,000 clones, around 58% of them singletons. Treatment reported: oral pan-JAK inhibitor, 5-10 mg twice daily. The investigators collected lesional scalp punch biopsies and peripheral blood from alopecia areata patients. Germline loops: CDR1 MNHEY, CDR2 SMNVEV (reference sequence). The CDR3 covers 16 residues. Trimming shortened V by 2 bases and J by 7 bases, and 21 bases separated the two germline ends.

The receptor was isolated from a human donor with alopecia areata. The J gene is TRBJ2-7, the V gene TRBV27, with D perhaps TRBD1 (6 bases). The sequences come from CD4+ T cells sorted from blood, collected between weeks 55 and 65, from a patient treated with tofacitinib. CDR3 amino acids: CASSLSGRGYSGEQYF. In DNA form, the CDR3 reads TGTGCCAGCAGTTTAAGTGGCAGGGGATATTCGGGGGAGCAGTACTTC.